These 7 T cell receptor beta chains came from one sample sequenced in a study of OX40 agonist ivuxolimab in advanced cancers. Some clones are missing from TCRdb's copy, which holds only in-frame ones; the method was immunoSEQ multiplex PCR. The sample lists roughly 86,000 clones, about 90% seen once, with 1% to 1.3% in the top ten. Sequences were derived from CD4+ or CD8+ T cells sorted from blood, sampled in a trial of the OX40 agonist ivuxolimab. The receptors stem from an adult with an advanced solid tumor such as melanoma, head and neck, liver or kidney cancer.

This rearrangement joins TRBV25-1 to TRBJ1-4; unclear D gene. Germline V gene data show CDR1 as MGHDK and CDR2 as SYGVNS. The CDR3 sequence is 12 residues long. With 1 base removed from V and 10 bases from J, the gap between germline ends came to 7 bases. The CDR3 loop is CASSEFTGKLFF. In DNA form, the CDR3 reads TGTGCCAGCAGTGAATTTACGGGAAAACTGTTTTTT. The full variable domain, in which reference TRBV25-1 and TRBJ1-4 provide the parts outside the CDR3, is EADIYQTPRYLVIGTGKKITLECSQTMGHDKMYWYQQDPGMELHLIHYSYGVNSTEKGDLSSESTVSRIRTEHFPLTLESARPSHTSQYLCASSEFTGKLFFGSGTQLSVL.

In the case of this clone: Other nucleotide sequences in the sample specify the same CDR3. Here the CDR3 DNA reads TGTGCCAGCAGCTTAGCGTACGAGCAGTACTTC. This sequence encodes CASSLAYEQYF. The chain recombines TRBV11-3 with TRBJ2-7; D uncertain. The germline CDR1 and CDR2 sequences are SGHNT and YENEEA. Trimming cost V 1 base and J 4 bases, with 2 bases left between them. CDR3 length: 11 amino acids.

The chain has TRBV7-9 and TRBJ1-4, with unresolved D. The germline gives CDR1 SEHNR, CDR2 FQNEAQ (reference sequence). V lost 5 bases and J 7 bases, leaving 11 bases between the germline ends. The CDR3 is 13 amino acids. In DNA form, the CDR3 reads TGTGCCAGCAGCATGAGGTTTTCTGAAAAACTGTTTTTT. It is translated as CASSMRFSEKLFF.

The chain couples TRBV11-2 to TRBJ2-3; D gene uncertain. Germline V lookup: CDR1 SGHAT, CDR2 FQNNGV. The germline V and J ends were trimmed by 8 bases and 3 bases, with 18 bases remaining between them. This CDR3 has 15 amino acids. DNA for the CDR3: TGTGCCAGCGGGTCTAGTAGAACCGTGACAGATACGCAGTATTTT. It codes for CASGSSRTVTDTQYF. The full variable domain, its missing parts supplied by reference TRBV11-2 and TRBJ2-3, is EAGVAQSPRYKIIEKRQSVAFWCNPISGHATLYWYQQILGQGPKLLIQFQNNGVVDDSQLPKDRFSAERLKGVDSTLKIQPAKLEDSAVYLCASGSSRTVTDTQYFGPGTRLTVL.

CDR3 in DNA: TGTGCCAGCAGCTGGATGGGGGAAAACACAGATACGCAGTATTTT. As protein: CASSWMGENTDTQYF. J is TRBJ2-3 and V is TRBV6-6; D possibly matches TRBD1 or TRBD2 (5 bases each). Looked up from germline, CDR1 is MNHNY and CDR2 is SVGAGI (reference sequence). The V end lost 6 bases, the J end lost 2 bases, and 15 bases lay between the germline ends. The CDR3 runs to 15 residues.

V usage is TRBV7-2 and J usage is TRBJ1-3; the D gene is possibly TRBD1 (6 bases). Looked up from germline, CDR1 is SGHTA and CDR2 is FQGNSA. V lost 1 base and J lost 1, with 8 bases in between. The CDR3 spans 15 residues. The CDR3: CASSLVGTSGNTIYF. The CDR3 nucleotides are TGTGCCAGCAGCTTAGTCGGGACATCTGGAAACACCATATATTTT. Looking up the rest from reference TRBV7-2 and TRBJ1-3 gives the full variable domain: GAGVSQSPSNKVTEKGKDVELRCDPISGHTALYWYRQSLGQGLEFLIYFQGNSAPDKSGLPSDRFSAERTGGSVSTLTIQRTQQEDSAVYLCASSLVGTSGNTIYFGEGSWLTVV.

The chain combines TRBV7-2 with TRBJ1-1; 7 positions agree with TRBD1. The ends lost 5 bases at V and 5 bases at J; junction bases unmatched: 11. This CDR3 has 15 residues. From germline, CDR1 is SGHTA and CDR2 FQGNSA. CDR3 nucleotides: TGTGCCAGCAGCACCCGACAGGGTGGGCGGACTGAAGCTTTCTTT. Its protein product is CASSTRQGGRTEAFF.